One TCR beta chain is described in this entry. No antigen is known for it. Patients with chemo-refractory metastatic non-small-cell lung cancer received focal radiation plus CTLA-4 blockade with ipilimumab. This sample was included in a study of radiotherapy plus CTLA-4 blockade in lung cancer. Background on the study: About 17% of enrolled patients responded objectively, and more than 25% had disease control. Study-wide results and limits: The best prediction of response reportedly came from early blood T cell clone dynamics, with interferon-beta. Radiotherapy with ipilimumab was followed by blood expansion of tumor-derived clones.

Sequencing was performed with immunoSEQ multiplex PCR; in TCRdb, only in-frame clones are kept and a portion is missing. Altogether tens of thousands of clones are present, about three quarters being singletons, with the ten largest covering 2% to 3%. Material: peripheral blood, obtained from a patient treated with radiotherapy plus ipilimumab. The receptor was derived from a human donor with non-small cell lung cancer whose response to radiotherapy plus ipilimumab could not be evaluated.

CDR3 region: CASRQDQGFPYGYTF. As DNA, the CDR3 is TGCGCCAGCAGGCAGGATCAGGGGTTCCCCTATGGCTACACCTTC. The chain joins TRBV4-3 to TRBJ1-2, with a weak D call TRBD1 (6 bases). There are 15 residues in the CDR3. CDR1 LGHNA and CDR2 YSLEER come from the germline V gene. V lost 6 bases and J 4 bases, leaving 18 bases between the germline ends.